The TCR beta chain described here comes from a study of blood T cells in healthy people across ages. Study details: Capturing about one barcoded beta molecule per two T cells was achieved by template switching.

The CDR3 runs 15 residues. J lost 2 bases, V lost 6 bases, and 6 bases had no gene match. As to this clonotype: As yet, its antigen is unknown.

A J-beta primer mix and a sample-barcoded 5' primer were used in a second PCR of roughly 7 to 12 cycles. With 12 random nucleotides, a template-switch adaptor tagged each individual cDNA molecule. Researchers report that each sample yielded at least 2.5 million CDR3-containing paired-end reads. TCRdb processed the 5' RACE reads anew with MiXCR; each CDR3 protein has one entry. The data contain about a million distinct CDR3 sequences, about 51% of them seen just once; the ten biggest clones take up over 20%. The study, taken as a whole, reports: Observed TCR beta diversity per million T cells went down as age went up. This fall followed a roughly linear course with age.

The TCR comes from a woman aged 60-70 years in good health. The chain uses TRBV12-3 or TRBV12-4 and TRBJ2-1; TRBD2 agrees at 8 bases. Sequenced input: blood. CDR3 DNA: TGTGCCAGCAGCCCTGTTAGCGGGGCCTACAATGAGCAGTTCTTC. Protein: CASSPVSGAYNEQFF.